These 9 T cell receptor beta chains originate from one sample sequenced in a study of OX40 agonist ivuxolimab in advanced cancers. Clones were read by immunoSEQ multiplex PCR, and TCRdb kept only the in-frame ones, dropping some. The profile shows around 52,000 clones, 83% of them singletons. The sequencing here drew on CD4+ or CD8+ T cells sorted from blood, taken in a trial of the OX40 agonist ivuxolimab. The source of these receptors is an adult with an advanced solid tumor such as melanoma, head and neck, liver or kidney cancer.

This chain uses TRBV5-1 with TRBJ1-1; maybe TRBD1 (5 bases). V lost 4 bases to trimming and J lost 3 bases, with 13 bases between them. This CDR3 is built from 14 residues. The germline gives CDR1 SGHRS, CDR2 YFSETQ. The CDR3 sequence is CASSPAGFDTEAFF. CDR3 nucleotides: TGCGCCAGCAGCCCGGCAGGGTTCGACACTGAAGCTTTCTTT.

The chain combines TRBV28 with TRBJ2-1; TRBD2 matches at 8 bases. The germline V gene has CDR1 MDHEN and CDR2 SYDVKM. This CDR3 has 15 amino acids. After removal of 4 bases from V and 6 bases from J, the junction contained 8 bases not matched to a gene. The CDR3 coding sequence is TGTGCCAGCAGTTCCCCCGGGACTAGTACCAATGAGCAGTTCTTC. This encodes CASSSPGTSTNEQFF.

The chain couples TRBV2 to TRBJ2-3; 9 bases are shared with TRBD2. J gave up 2 bases and V 4 bases, and 4 bases lay outside the gene matches. CDR1 SNHLY and CDR2 FYNNEI come from the germline V gene. The CDR3 runs 15 residues. The CDR3 DNA reads TGTGCCAGCAGTGGTGCTAGCGGGAACACAGATACGCAGTATTTT. Its protein is CASSGASGNTDTQYF.

This chain links TRBV11-1 with TRBJ2-5, with unresolved D. Germline lookup yields CDR1 SGHAT and CDR2 FQDESV (reference sequence). CDR3 length equals 14 residues. V was clipped by 3 bases and J by 1 base, with 9 bases between them. The CDR3 sequence: CASSLLGIQETQYF. In DNA form, the CDR3 reads TGTGCCAGCAGCTTGTTGGGAATCCAAGAGACCCAGTACTTC.

This chain connects TRBV7-9 to TRBJ1-2; no reliable D call. CDR1 is SEHNR, CDR2 FQNEAQ, per germline (reference sequence). V lost 0 bases, J lost 0 bases, and 11 bases lay in between. There are 16 residues in the CDR3. The CDR3 DNA reads TGTGCCAGCAGCTTAGCGTATAACAGAGCTAACTATGGCTACACCTTC. It encodes CASSLAYNRANYGYTF.

CDR3 protein: CASSLEPGLDTGELFF. In nucleotides, the CDR3 is TGTGCCAGCAGCTTGGAACCGGGACTGGACACCGGGGAGCTGTTTTTT. V is TRBV5-4 and J is TRBJ2-2, with D tentatively TRBD2 (6 bases). V was clipped by 0 bases and J by 3 bases, with 12 bases between them. This CDR3 spans 16 amino acids. Germline V gives CDR1 SGHNT, CDR2 YYREEE (reference sequence). Full variable domain (outside the CDR3, taken from reference TRBV5-4 and TRBJ2-2): ETGVTQSPTHLIKTRGQQVTLRCSSQSGHNTVSWYQQALGQGPQFIFQYYREEENGRGNFPPRFSGLQFPNYSSELNVNALELDDSALYLCASSLEPGLDTGELFFGEGSRLTVL.

The chain is built from TRBV19 and TRBJ1-2, with TRBD1 matching over 9 bases. CDR1 and CDR2 from the germline V gene are LNHDA and SQIVND (reference sequence). The CDR3 is 13 amino acids. After removal of 5 bases from V and 8 bases from J, the junction contained 6 bases not matched to a gene. CDR3 sequence: CASSPGTGSGYTF. CDR3 coding DNA: TGTGCCAGTAGTCCGGGGACAGGGAGCGGCTACACCTTC.

J is TRBJ2-3 and V is TRBV6-4, with TRBD2 matching 10 bases. V was clipped by 2 bases and J by 2 bases; unmatched bases: 1. There are 15 residues in the CDR3. The V gene's germline CDR1 is MRHNA and CDR2 SNTAGT. CDR3 in DNA: TGTGCCAGCAGTGACCTAGCGGGAGCCACAGATACGCAGTATTTT. Protein sequence: CASSDLAGATDTQYF.

V and J are TRBV30 and TRBJ2-7, with 8 bases aligning to TRBD1. This CDR3 comprises 12 residues. Germline CDR1 reads GTSNPN; CDR2 reads SVGIG (reference sequence). V lost 4 bases and J lost 5; bases outside the gene matches: 4. This CDR3 reads CAWKKDRDEQYF. The CDR3 DNA is TGTGCCTGGAAAAAGGACAGGGACGAGCAGTACTTC.